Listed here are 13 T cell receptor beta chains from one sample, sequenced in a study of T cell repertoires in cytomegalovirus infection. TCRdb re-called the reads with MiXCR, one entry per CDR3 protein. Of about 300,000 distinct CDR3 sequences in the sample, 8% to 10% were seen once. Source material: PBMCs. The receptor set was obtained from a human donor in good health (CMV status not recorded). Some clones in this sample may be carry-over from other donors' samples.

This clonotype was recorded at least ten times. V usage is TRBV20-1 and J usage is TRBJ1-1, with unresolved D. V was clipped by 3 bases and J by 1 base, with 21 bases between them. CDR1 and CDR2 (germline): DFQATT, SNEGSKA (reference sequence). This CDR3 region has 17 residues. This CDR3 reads CSARGIGISLKNTEAFF. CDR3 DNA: TGCAGTGCTAGGGGTATAGGGATTTCGTTAAAGAACACTGAAGCTTTCTTT.

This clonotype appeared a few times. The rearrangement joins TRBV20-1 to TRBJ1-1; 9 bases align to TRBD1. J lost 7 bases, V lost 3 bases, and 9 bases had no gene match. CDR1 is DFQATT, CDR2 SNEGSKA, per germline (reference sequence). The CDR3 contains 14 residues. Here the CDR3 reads CSASLGQGLYEAFF. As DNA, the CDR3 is TGCAGTGCTAGTCTCGGACAGGGGCTATATGAAGCTTTCTTT.

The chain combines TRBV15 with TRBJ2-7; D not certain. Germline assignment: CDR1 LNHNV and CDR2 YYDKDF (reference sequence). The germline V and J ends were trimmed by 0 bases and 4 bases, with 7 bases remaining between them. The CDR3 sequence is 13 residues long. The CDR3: CATSREQRYEQYV. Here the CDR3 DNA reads TGTGCCACCAGCAGAGAACAGAGGTACGAGCAGTACGTC.

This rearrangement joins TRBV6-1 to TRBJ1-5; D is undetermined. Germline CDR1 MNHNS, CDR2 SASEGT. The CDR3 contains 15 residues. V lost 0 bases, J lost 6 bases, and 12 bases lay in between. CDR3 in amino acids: CASSEAWPSSQPQHF. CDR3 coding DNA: TGTGCCAGCAGTGAAGCCTGGCCCTCGAGTCAGCCCCAGCATTTT.

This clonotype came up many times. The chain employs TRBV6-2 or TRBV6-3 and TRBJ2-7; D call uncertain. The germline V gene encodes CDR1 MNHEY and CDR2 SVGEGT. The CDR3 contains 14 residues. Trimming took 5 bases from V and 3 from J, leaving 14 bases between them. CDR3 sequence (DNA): TGTGCCAGCAGTCCTCCCCTAGACATCTACGAGCAGTACGTC. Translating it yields CASSPPLDIYEQYV.

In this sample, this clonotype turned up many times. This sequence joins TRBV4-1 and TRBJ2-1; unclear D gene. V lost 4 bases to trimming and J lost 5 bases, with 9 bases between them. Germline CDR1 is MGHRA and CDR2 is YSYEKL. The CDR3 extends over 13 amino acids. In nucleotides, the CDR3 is TGCGCCAGCAGCCCCGGACCCGACAATGAGCAGTTCTTC. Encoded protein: CASSPGPDNEQFF.

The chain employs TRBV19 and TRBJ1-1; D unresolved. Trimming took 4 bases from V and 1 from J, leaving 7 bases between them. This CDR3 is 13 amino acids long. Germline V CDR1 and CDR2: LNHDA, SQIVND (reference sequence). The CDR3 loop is CASSSTSNTEAFF. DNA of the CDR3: TGTGCCAGTAGTAGTACATCGAACACTGAAGCTTTCTTT.

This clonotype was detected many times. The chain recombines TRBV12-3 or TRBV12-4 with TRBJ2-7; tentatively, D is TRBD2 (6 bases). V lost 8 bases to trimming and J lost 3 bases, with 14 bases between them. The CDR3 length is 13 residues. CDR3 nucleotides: TGTGCCAGCCAGTCCGTGGGAGGCTACGAGCAGTACTTC. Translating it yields CASQSVGGYEQYF.

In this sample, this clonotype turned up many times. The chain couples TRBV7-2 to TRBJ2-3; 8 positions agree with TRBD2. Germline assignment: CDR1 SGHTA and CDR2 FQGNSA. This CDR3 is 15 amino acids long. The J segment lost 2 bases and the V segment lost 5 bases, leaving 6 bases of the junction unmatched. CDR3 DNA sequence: TGTGCCAGCAGCCCTAGCGGGCTCTTCACAGATACGCAGTATTTT. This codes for CASSPSGLFTDTQYF.

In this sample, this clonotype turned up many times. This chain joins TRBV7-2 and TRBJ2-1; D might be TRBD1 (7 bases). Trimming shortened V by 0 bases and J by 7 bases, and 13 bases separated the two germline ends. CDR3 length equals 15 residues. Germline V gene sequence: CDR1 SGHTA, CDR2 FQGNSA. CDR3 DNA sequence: TGTGCCAGCAGCTTAGCCCAGGGGGGTTGGAATGAGCAGTTCTTC. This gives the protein CASSLAQGGWNEQFF.

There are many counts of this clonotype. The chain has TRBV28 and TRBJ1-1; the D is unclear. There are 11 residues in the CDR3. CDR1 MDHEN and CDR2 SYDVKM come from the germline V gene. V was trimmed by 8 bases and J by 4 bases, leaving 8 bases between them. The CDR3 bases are TGTGCCAGCGCAGCTGGCACTGAAGCTTTCTTT. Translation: CASAAGTEAFF. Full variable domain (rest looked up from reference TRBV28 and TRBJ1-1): DVKVTQSSRYLVKRTGEKVFLECVQDMDHENMFWYRQDPGLGLRLIYFSYDVKMKEKGDIPEGYSVSREKKERFSLILESASTNQTSMYLCASAAGTEAFFGQGTRLTVV.

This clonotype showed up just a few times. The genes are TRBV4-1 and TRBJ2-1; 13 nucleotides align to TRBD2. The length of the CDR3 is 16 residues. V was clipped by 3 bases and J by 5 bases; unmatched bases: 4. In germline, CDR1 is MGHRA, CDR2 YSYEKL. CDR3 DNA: TGCGCCAGCAGCCACGCACTAGCGGGGGGGGACAATGAGCAGTTCTTC. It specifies CASSHALAGGDNEQFF.

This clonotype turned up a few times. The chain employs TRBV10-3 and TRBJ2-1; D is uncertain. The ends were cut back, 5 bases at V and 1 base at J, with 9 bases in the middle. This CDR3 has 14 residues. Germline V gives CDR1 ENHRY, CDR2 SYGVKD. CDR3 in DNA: TGTGCCATCAGTTCGGGCCCGTCCTACAATGAGCAGTTCTTC. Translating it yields CAISSGPSYNEQFF.